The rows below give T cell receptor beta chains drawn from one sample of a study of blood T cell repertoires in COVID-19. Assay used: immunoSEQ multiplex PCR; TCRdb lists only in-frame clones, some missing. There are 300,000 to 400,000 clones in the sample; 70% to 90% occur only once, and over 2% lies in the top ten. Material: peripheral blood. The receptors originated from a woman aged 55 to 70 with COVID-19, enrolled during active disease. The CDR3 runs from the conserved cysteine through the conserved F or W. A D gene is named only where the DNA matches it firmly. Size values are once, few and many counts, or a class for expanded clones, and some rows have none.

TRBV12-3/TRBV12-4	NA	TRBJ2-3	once	CASTPGQRTQYF	TGTGCCAGCACACCGGGACAACGTACGCAGTATTTT
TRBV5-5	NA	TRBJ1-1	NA	CASSLVFTGVNTEAFF	TGTGCCAGCAGCTTGGTCTTTACGGGAGTGAACACTGAAGCTTTCTTT
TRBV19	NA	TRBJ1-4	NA	CASSINIRGYGEKLFF	TGTGCCAGTAGTATAAATATTCGGGGTTATGGTGAAAAACTGTTTTTT
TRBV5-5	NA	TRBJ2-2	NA	CASSFAGSMRLFF	TGTGCCAGCAGCTTTGCCGGGTCTATGCGACTGTTTTTT
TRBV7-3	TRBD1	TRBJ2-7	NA	CASSPGTGGSHEQYF	TGTGCCAGCAGCCCCGGGACAGGGGGGTCTCACGAGCAGTACTTC
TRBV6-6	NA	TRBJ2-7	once	CASSYSRQGGNEQYF	TGTGCCAGCAGTTACTCGAGACAGGGAGGCAACGAGCAGTACTTC
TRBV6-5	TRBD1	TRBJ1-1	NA	CASSPPDRGGTEAFF	TGTGCCAGCAGCCCGCCGGACAGGGGAGGAACTGAAGCTTTCTTT
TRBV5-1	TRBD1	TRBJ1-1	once	CASSWGQPVDTEAFF	TGCGCCAGCAGCTGGGGACAGCCGGTGGACACTGAAGCTTTCTTT
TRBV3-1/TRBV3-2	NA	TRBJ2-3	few	CASSPRDFGTDTQYF	TGTGCCAGCAGCCCCCGGGACTTCGGAACAGATACGCAGTATTTT
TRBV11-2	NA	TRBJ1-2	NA	CASTSQRGNYGYTF	TGTGCCAGCACCTCACAGCGGGGAAACTATGGCTACACCTTC
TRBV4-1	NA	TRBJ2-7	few	CASSPYQEALYEQYF	TGCGCCAGCAGCCCCTATCAGGAGGCATTATACGAGCAGTACTTC
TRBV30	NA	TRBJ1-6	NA	CAWSRDPGGNSPLHF	TGTGCCTGGAGCCGGGACCCCGGAGGGAATTCACCCCTCCACTTT
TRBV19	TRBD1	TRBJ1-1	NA	CASSIPTGMNTEAFF	TGTGCCAGTAGTATCCCGACAGGGATGAACACTGAAGCTTTCTTT